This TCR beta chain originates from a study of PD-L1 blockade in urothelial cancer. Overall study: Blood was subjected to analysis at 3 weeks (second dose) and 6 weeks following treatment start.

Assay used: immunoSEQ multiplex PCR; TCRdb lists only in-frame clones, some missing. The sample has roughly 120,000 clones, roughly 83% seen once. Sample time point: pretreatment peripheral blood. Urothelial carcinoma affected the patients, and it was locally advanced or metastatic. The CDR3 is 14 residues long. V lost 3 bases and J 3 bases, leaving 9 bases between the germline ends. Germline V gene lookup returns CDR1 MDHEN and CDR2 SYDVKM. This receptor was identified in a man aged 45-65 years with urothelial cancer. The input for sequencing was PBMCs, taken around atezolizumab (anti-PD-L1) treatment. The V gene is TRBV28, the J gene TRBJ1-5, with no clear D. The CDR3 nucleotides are TGTGCCAGCAGTTTGTACAGAGACAATCAGCCCCAGCATTTT. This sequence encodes CASSLYRDNQPQHF.